These 9 T cell receptor beta chains were all obtained from the same sample, sequenced in a study of shared clonotypes between healthy human individuals. Libraries were prepared by immunoSEQ multiplex PCR; TCRdb keeps only in-frame clonotypes and omits some of them. In the table there are 2 million to 2.5 million clones, 80% to 95% of which are singletons. Sequencing used naive CD4+ T cells from PBMCs. The subset here: CD45RA+ positively selected. These receptors were taken from a man between 18 and 29 years old in good health. Some clones in this sample may be carry-over from other donors' samples.

This clone showed up just once. This chain joins TRBV5-1 and TRBJ2-1; no definite D call. Trimming left V 2 bases short and J 7 bases short, with 13 bases between. The CDR3 contains 14 residues. The V gene's germline CDR1 is SGHRS and CDR2 YFSETQ. The chain's CDR3 is CASSFRSRENEQFF. The DNA of the CDR3 is TGCGCCAGCAGCTTTCGCAGCCGAGAGAATGAGCAGTTCTTC.

The rearrangement links TRBV15 to TRBJ2-1; the match to TRBD2 covers 8 bases. Germline loops: CDR1 LNHNV, CDR2 YYDKDF (reference sequence). J was trimmed by 10 bases and V by 3 bases; bases with no gene match: 5. This CDR3 is built from 13 residues. CDR3 nucleotide sequence: TGTGCCACCAGCAGGGGGACTAGTCGCGAGCAGTTCTTC. Its translation: CATSRGTSREQFF.

This chain joins TRBV28 and TRBJ2-7; 7 bases align to TRBD1. This CDR3 spans 11 amino acids. CDR1 and CDR2 (germline): MDHEN, SYDVKM. Trimming at V came to 7 bases and at J to 9 bases, leaving 6 bases not matched to a gene. CDR3 loop: CASNIRDRQYF. The CDR3 DNA sequence: TGTGCCAGCAATATCCGGGACAGGCAGTACTTC.

The chain combines TRBV7-2 with TRBJ1-1, with D possibly TRBD1 on 6 matching bases. CDR1 is SGHTA, CDR2 FQGNSA, per germline. The CDR3 totals 12 residues. The V and J ends lost 5 bases and 11 bases respectively, with 15 bases between them. For the CDR3, the DNA is TGTGCCAGCAGCCGAGGGGGACCGTGGGCTTTCTTT. Protein: CASSRGGPWAFF. Based on the CDR3 plus reference TRBV7-2 and TRBJ1-1, the full variable domain is GAGVSQSPSNKVTEKGKDVELRCDPISGHTALYWYRQSLGQGLEFLIYFQGNSAPDKSGLPSDRFSAERTGGSVSTLTIQRTQQEDSAVYLCASSRGGPWAFFGQGTRLTVV.

With respect to this clone: Other DNA variants within this sample encode the same CDR3. The CDR3 loop reads CASSMTVNQPQHF. The CDR3 DNA reads as TGTGCCAGTAGTATGACGGTAAATCAGCCCCAGCATTTT. The gene calls are TRBV19 and TRBJ1-5; D is undetermined. CDR3 length: 13 amino acids. Germline values: CDR1 LNHDA, CDR2 SQIVND (reference sequence). With 3 bases removed from V and 4 bases from J, the gap between germline ends came to 7 bases. The whole variable domain, remainder taken from reference TRBV19 and TRBJ1-5, is DGGITQSPKYLFRKEGQNVTLSCEQNLNHDAMYWYRQDPGQGLRLIYYSQIVNDFQKGDIAEGYSVSREKKESFPLTVTSAQKNPTAFYLCASSMTVNQPQHFGDGTRLSIL.

This clone was seen once. The chain has TRBV2 and TRBJ2-5; tentative D call: TRBD2 (6 bases). This CDR3 has 15 residues. Germline V gives CDR1 SNHLY, CDR2 FYNNEI. Trimming removed 5 bases from V and 1 base from J, with 14 bases in between. CDR3 protein: CASSLSGDPQETQYF. In DNA, the CDR3 is TGTGCCAGCAGTCTATCGGGGGACCCCCAAGAGACCCAGTACTTC.

The genes are TRBV7-8 and TRBJ2-4, with D perhaps TRBD2 (6 bases). Germline CDR1 SGHVS, CDR2 FQNEAQ. V was clipped by 1 base and J by 9 bases, with 10 bases between them. There are 13 residues in the CDR3. Here the CDR3 DNA reads TGTGCCAGCAGCTTAGGGGACTTTAGCATTCAGTACTTC. Translation: CASSLGDFSIQYF.

The chain carries TRBV6-5 and TRBJ2-1; D remains ambiguous. The CDR3 runs 15 residues. Trimming left V 5 bases short and J 3 bases short, with 14 bases between. Germline V lookup: CDR1 MNHEY, CDR2 SVGAGI. CDR3 nucleotides: TGTGCCAGCAGTAAAGGGTCGAAGATCTACAATGAGCAGTTCTTC. Translating it yields CASSKGSKIYNEQFF.

The chain combines TRBV5-1 with TRBJ1-3, with a weak D call TRBD1 (5 bases). The CDR3 is 15 amino acids. Germline V gene data show CDR1 as SGHRS and CDR2 as YFSETQ. Trimming cost V 0 bases and J 2 bases, with 9 bases left between them. Here the CDR3 reads CASSLGDRTGNTIYF. The CDR3 DNA sequence: TGCGCCAGCAGCTTGGGCGACAGAACTGGAAACACCATATATTTT.